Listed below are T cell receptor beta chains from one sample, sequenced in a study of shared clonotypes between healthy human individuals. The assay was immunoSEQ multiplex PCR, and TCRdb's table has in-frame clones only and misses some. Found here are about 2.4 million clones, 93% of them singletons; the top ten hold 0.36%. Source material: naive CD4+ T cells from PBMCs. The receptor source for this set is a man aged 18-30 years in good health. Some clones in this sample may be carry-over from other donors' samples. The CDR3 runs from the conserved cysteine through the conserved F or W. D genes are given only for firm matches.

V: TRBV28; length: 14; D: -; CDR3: CASIPPGGITEAFF
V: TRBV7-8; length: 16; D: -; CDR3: CASSLGFRVFNYGYTF
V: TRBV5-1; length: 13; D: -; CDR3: CASSLAGGEPQHF
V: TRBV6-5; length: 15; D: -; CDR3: CASSTNRASNQPQHF
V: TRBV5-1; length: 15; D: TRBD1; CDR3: CASSLAQGGTDTQYF
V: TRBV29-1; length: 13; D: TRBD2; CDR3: CSVSGLASYEQYF
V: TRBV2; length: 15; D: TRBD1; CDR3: CASKTGTGGRETQYF
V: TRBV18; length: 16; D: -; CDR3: CASSSTPGPTSYEQYF
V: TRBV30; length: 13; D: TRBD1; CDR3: CAWSVQGAETQYF
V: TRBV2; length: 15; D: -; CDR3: CASKSDPRSSYEQYF
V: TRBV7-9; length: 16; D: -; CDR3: CASSLATGHQVYEQYF
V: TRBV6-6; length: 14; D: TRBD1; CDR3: CASSPSGTGDEQYF
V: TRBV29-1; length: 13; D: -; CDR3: CSTPQGGADTQYF
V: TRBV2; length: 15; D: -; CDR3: CASRNSNSYNSPLHF
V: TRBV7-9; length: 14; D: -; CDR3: CASSSSGTAYEQYF
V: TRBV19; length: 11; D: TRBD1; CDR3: CASKDRIEAFF
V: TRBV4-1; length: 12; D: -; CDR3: CASANGGTEAFF
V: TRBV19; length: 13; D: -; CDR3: CASTSRGSTEAFF
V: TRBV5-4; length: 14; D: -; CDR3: CASSPGGAWEGYTF
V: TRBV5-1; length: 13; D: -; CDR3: CASSFPGEDTQYF
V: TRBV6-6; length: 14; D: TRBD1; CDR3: CASSKEDRGRGYTF
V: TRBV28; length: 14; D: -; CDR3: CASSVVAPGNEQFF
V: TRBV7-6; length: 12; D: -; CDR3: CASSLTQTEQYF
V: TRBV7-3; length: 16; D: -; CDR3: CASSLSRDPGYNEQFF
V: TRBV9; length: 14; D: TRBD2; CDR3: CASSPSGTRETQYF
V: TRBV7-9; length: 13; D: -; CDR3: CASRQEGQETQYF
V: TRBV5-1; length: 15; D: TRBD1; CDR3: CASSITGTASYEQYF
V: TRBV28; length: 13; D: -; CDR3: CASSSSFGYGYTF
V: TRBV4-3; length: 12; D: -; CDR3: CASSAKQETQYF
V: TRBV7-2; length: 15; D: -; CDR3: CASSFRGGSGNTIYF
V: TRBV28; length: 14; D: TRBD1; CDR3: CASSLPQGGRGAFF
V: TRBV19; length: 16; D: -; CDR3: CASSILWTGSGTEAFF
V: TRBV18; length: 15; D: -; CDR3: CASSPERASVNGYTF
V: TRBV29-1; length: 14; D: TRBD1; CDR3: CSIRGDRAPYEQYF
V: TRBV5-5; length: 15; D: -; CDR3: CASRSQTRTYNEQFF
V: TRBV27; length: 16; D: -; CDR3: CASSLYPGWVYNEQFF
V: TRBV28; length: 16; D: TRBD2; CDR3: CASSLRLADIYNEQFF
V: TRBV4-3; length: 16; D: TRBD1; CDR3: CASSREGTGVTGELFF
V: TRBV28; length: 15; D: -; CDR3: CASSTRGGLSEKLFF
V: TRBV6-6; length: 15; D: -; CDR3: CASSYQFTSTGELFF